Described below is a single T cell receptor (beta chain) sequence and its context. TCRdb's copy holds only in-frame clones and misses some; the assay was immunoSEQ multiplex PCR. The table shows about 120,000 clones, with 70% to 90% occurring only once. This sample is part of a study of control samples from healthy donors and cancer patients. The germline V gene encodes CDR1 MNHEY and CDR2 SVGAGI. V was cut by 2 bases and J by 5 bases, with 9 bases left in between. This CDR3 contains 13 residues. This chain links TRBV6-5 with TRBJ1-1; D possibly corresponds to TRBD1 (6 bases). The source material was blood. The clonotype comes from a man aged 50 to 60 in good health. The CDR3 sequence: CASSYIRGTEAFF. CDR3 DNA: TGTGCCAGCAGTTACATAAGGGGGACTGAAGCTTTCTTT.